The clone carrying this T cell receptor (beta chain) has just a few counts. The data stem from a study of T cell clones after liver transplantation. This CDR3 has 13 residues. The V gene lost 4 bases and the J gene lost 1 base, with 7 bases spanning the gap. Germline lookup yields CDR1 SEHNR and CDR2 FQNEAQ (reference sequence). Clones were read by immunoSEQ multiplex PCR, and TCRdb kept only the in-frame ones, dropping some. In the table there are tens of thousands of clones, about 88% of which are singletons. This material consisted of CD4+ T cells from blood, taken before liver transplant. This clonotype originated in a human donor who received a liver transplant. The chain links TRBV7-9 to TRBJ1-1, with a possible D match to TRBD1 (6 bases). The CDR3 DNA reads TGTGCCAGCAGCTGGACAGAGAACACTGAAGCTTTCTTT. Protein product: CASSWTENTEAFF. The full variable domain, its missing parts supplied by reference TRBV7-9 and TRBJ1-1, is DTGVSQNPRHKITKRGQNVTFRCDPISEHNRLYWYRQTLGQGPEFLTYFQNEAQLEKSRLLSDRFSAERPKGSFSTLEIQRTEQGDSAMYLCASSWTENTEAFFGQGTRLTVV.